The 30 T cell receptor beta chains given below trace back to one sample, sequenced in a study of blood T cells in healthy people across ages. The use of a sample-barcoded 5' primer and a J-beta primer mix characterized a second PCR of roughly 6 to 12 cycles. Using its own MiXCR run on the 5' RACE reads, TCRdb lists one record per CDR3 protein. The data contain around 1.5 million distinct CDR3 sequences, 45% to 70% of them seen just once; the ten biggest clones take up roughly 7%. Sequencing used blood. These receptor sequences come from a man aged 18 to 29 in good health.

For this clonotype: A much larger clone lies one base from this, so it may be a read error. This chain uses TRBV25-1 with TRBJ2-1; TRBD2 matches at 10 bases. From germline, CDR1 is MGHDK and CDR2 SYGVNS. The CDR3 sequence is 13 residues long. The junction had 4 bases not matched to a gene; V was cut back by 8 bases and J by 6 bases. The CDR3 loop reads CASGASGGNEQFF. In nucleotides, the CDR3 is TGTGCCAGCGGGGCTAGCGGGGGCAATGAGCAGTTCTTC.

The V gene is TRBV6-1, the J gene TRBJ1-2, with unresolved D. Germline-derived CDR1 and CDR2 are MNHNS and SASEGT. The CDR3 totals 17 residues. Trimming shortened V by 5 bases and J by 0 bases, and 19 bases separated the two germline ends. CDR3 protein: CASSPWESAITNYGYTF. The CDR3 DNA follows: TGTGCCAGCAGTCCCTGGGAGTCGGCGATTACTAACTATGGCTACACCTTC.

The CDR3 reads CATSEWGRYYTF. The CDR3 coding sequence is TGTGCCACCAGTGAATGGGGCAGATACTACACCTTC. The genes are TRBV24-1 and TRBJ1-2; maybe TRBD1 (5 bases). The CDR3 length is 12 residues. CDR1 KGHDR and CDR2 SFDVKD come from the germline V gene. Trimming left V 4 bases short and J 10 bases short, with 12 bases between.

This clonotype has only one observation. The chain recombines TRBV6-5 with TRBJ1-2, with a tentative D call TRBD1 (5 bases). CDR1 is MNHEY, CDR2 SVGAGI, per germline. The V and J ends lost 3 bases and 8 bases respectively, with 13 bases between them. The CDR3 runs to 13 residues. In DNA, the CDR3 is TGTGCCAGCAGTTATGGCAGGGCCCGGGGCTACACCTTC. This codes for CASSYGRARGYTF.

The rearrangement links TRBV20-1 to TRBJ1-1; D perhaps matches TRBD1 (5 bases). There are 10 residues in the CDR3. Germline lookup yields CDR1 DFQATT and CDR2 SNEGSKA (reference sequence). The CDR3 sequence is CSGHSTEAFF. CDR3 nucleotides: TGCAGCGGACATAGCACTGAAGCTTTCTTT.

CDR3 sequence reads: CASSYSLGVDEQYF. CDR3 sequence (DNA): TGTGCCAGCAGTTACTCGCTAGGGGTAGATGAGCAGTACTTC. The V gene is TRBV6-5, the J gene TRBJ2-5, with a possible D match to TRBD1 (5 bases). The V gene lost 0 bases and the J gene lost 11 bases, with 16 bases spanning the gap. Germline V CDR1 and CDR2: MNHEY, SVGAGI. This CDR3 has 14 residues.

The V gene is TRBV29-1, the J gene TRBJ2-2; tentatively, D is TRBD1 (6 bases). From germline, CDR1 is SQVTM and CDR2 ANQGSEA. This CDR3 is 14 amino acids long. Trimming removed 5 bases at V and 4 bases at J, with 14 bases between. In DNA, the CDR3 is TGCAGCGTTTCCTACCGACAGGCCACCGGGGAGCTGTTTTTT. Amino acid sequence: CSVSYRQATGELFF.

Details on this clonotype: At one end the junction does not follow the germline gene, possibly because of a read error. The rearrangement joins TRBV7-8 to TRBJ1-2; possible D gene TRBD1, 5 bases. CDR3 length: 14 amino acids. Germline CDR1 and CDR2: SGHVS and FQNEAQ. CDR3 amino acids: CASSLGGPKYGYTF. CDR3 sequence (DNA): TGTGCCAGCAGCTTAGGGGGCCCTAAGTATGGCTACACCTTC.

The rearrangement joins TRBV29-1 to TRBJ2-1; D remains ambiguous. CDR3 length: 13 residues. The V gene lost 7 bases and the J gene lost 5 bases, with 15 bases spanning the gap. Germline loops: CDR1 SQVTM, CDR2 ANQGSEA. CDR3 in DNA: TGCAGCGAGAGTGTGCCCCCGAACAATGAGCAGTTCTTC. It translates to CSESVPPNNEQFF.

The chain links TRBV5-1 to TRBJ1-4; TRBD1 agrees at 10 bases. Trimming at V came to 6 bases and at J to 7 bases, leaving 9 bases not matched to a gene. Germline V gene sequence: CDR1 SGHRS, CDR2 YFSETQ. This CDR3 region has 15 residues. CDR3 DNA sequence: TGCGCCAGCACCCTTCGGACAGGGGGAAGTGAAAAACTGTTTTTT. This sequence encodes CASTLRTGGSEKLFF.

This CDR3 reads CASSFRKATNTGELFF. The DNA of the CDR3 is TGTGCCAGCAGTTTCCGGAAAGCGACGAACACCGGGGAGCTGTTTTTT. This chain uses TRBV12-3 or TRBV12-4 with TRBJ2-2, with D unresolved. The CDR3 spans 16 residues. V lost 3 bases, J lost 0 bases, and 11 bases lay in between.

This clonotype is a singleton in its sample. The junction departs from germline at one end; a sequencing error may be responsible. This rearrangement joins TRBV16 to TRBJ2-1; the D gene is possibly TRBD2 (5 bases). Germline-derived CDR1 and CDR2 are KGHSY and FQNENV. The CDR3 is 13 residues long. The chain's CDR3 is CASSQGGSSEAFF. CDR3 bases: TGTGCCAGTAGCCAAGGAGGAAGTAGCGAGGCGTTCTTC.

The chain recombines TRBV5-5 with TRBJ2-7; no definite D call. Germline V gene data show CDR1 as SGHKS and CDR2 as YYEKEE (reference sequence). The V end lost 4 bases, the J end lost 0 bases, and 17 bases lay between the germline ends. The CDR3 runs to 16 residues. The CDR3 is CASSPSARAFSYEQYF. Here the CDR3 DNA reads TGTGCCAGCAGCCCTTCGGCTCGGGCTTTCTCCTACGAGCAGTACTTC.

The V gene is TRBV12-3 or TRBV12-4, the J gene TRBJ1-2; D gene ambiguous. The CDR3 sequence is 15 residues long. V was clipped by 3 bases and J by 0 bases, with 11 bases between them. As DNA, the CDR3 is TGTGCCAGCAGTTTGCTGGGGAAAGCTAACTATGGCTACACCTTC. This encodes CASSLLGKANYGYTF.

DNA for the CDR3: TGTGCCACCAACCGGGACAGGGGTAACGGCTACACCTTC. Protein: CATNRDRGNGYTF. The genes are TRBV25-1 and TRBJ1-2, with 10 positions matching TRBD1. The length of the CDR3 is 13 residues. The J segment lost 8 bases and the V segment lost 10 bases, leaving 10 bases of the junction unmatched. Per the germline V gene, CDR1 is MGHDK and CDR2 is SYGVNS.

The V gene is TRBV15, the J gene TRBJ1-5; D call uncertain. CDR1 and CDR2 (germline): LNHNV, YYDKDF (reference sequence). The V gene lost 4 bases and the J gene lost 4 bases, with 5 bases spanning the gap. The CDR3 spans 12 residues. CDR3 nucleotides: TGTGCCACCAGCACTGAAAATCAGCCCCAGCATTTT. Amino acid sequence: CATSTENQPQHF. Combining the CDR3 with reference TRBV15 and TRBJ1-5 gives the whole variable domain DAMVIQNPRYQVTQFGKPVTLSCSQTLNHNVMYWYQQKSSQAPKLLFHYYDKDFNNEADTPDNFQSRRPNTSFCFLDIRSPGLGDTAMYLCATSTENQPQHFGDGTRLSIL.

The chain joins TRBV4-3 to TRBJ2-3, with D unresolved. The CDR3 spans 14 residues. V was cut by 2 bases and J by 2 bases, with 8 bases left in between. Looked up from germline, CDR1 is LGHNA and CDR2 is YSLEER. The CDR3 loop reads CASSQTDHTDTQYF. As DNA, the CDR3 is TGCGCCAGCAGCCAAACGGATCACACAGATACGCAGTATTTT.

The chain combines TRBV11-2 with TRBJ2-3; D is unresolved. Germline-derived CDR1 and CDR2 are SGHAT and FQNNGV. This CDR3 is 12 amino acids long. V lost 5 bases and J 10 bases, leaving 13 bases between the germline ends. The CDR3 region is CASSHYRTPQYF. The CDR3 coding sequence is TGTGCCAGCAGCCACTACAGAACCCCGCAGTATTTT. Together with reference TRBV11-2 and TRBJ2-3, the CDR3 gives the full variable domain: EAGVAQSPRYKIIEKRQSVAFWCNPISGHATLYWYQQILGQGPKLLIQFQNNGVVDDSQLPKDRFSAERLKGVDSTLKIQPAKLEDSAVYLCASSHYRTPQYFGPGTRLTVL.

V gene TRBV5-1 combines with J gene TRBJ1-1, with D hard to call. V dropped 0 bases and J dropped 2 bases, with 8 bases sitting between them. Germline CDR1 is SGHRS and CDR2 is YFSETQ. This CDR3 region has 14 residues. The CDR3 loop reads CASSLGQYNTEAFF. The DNA for the CDR3 is TGCGCCAGCAGCTTGGGACAATATAACACTGAAGCTTTCTTT.

The chain has TRBV7-2 and TRBJ2-1, with TRBD1 as a possible D gene (5 bases). There are 14 residues in the CDR3. Germline CDR1 SGHTA, CDR2 FQGNSA. V lost 3 bases to trimming and J lost 8 bases, with 14 bases between them. CDR3 amino acids: CASSFQQAVHEQFF. The CDR3 DNA reads TGTGCCAGCAGCTTCCAACAGGCCGTCCATGAGCAGTTCTTC.

The chain combines TRBV10-3 with TRBJ2-7; 7 nucleotides agree with TRBD1. The CDR3 is made up of 15 amino acids. The V gene's germline CDR1 is ENHRY and CDR2 SYGVKD. V shed 7 bases, J shed 0 bases, and the junction held 9 bases outside the gene matches. The DNA of the CDR3 is TGTGCCATCAACGATAAACAGGGGTTCTCCTACGAGCAGTACTTC. Protein product: CAINDKQGFSYEQYF.

V is TRBV5-1 and J is TRBJ2-1; 9 bases agree with TRBD2. Trimming took 4 bases from V and 9 from J; bases not matched to a gene: 8. This CDR3 has 14 residues. Germline V CDR1 and CDR2: SGHRS, YFSETQ. The CDR3 is CASSPLAGEGEQFF. The CDR3 nucleotides read TGCGCCAGCAGCCCGTTAGCGGGAGAAGGTGAGCAGTTCTTC.

This sequence joins TRBV10-3 and TRBJ1-4; D gene uncertain. The V end was cut by 0 bases, the J end by 6 bases, with 11 bases between. This CDR3 region has 15 residues. The germline V gene encodes CDR1 ENHRY and CDR2 SYGVKD. The CDR3 DNA sequence: TGTGCCATCAGTGAGTCGTTTCCCTCACATGAAAAACTGTTTTTT. Translation: CAISESFPSHEKLFF.

The chain carries TRBV7-9 and TRBJ2-1; 13 nucleotides agree with TRBD2. With V trimmed by 5 bases and J by 3 bases, 4 bases remained unmatched. The CDR3 totals 16 residues. CDR1 is SEHNR, CDR2 FQNEAQ, per germline (reference sequence). The DNA for the CDR3 is TGTGCCAGCAGCACCACTAGCGGGAGGGGCTACAATGAGCAGTTCTTC. This codes for CASSTTSGRGYNEQFF.

Here the CDR3 reads CAIKELAGGPTNTGELFF. The CDR3 DNA reads TGTGCCATCAAGGAATTAGCGGGAGGTCCCACGAACACCGGGGAGCTGTTTTTT. The chain recombines TRBV10-3 with TRBJ2-2; TRBD2 matches 10 bases. Germline assignment: CDR1 ENHRY and CDR2 SYGVKD. V lost 7 bases to trimming and J lost 0 bases; unmatched junction nucleotides: 11. The CDR3 spans 18 residues.

CDR3 protein: CASSQDQRERSYNEQFF. Here the CDR3 DNA reads TGCGCCAGCAGCCAAGATCAGCGGGAGCGGTCCTACAATGAGCAGTTCTTC. The V gene is TRBV4-1, the J gene TRBJ2-1; 8 bases agree with TRBD2. Looked up from germline, CDR1 is MGHRA and CDR2 is YSYEKL. There are 17 residues in the CDR3. Germline trimming cut 0 bases from V and 1 base from J; bases unmatched to any gene: 5.

This chain uses TRBV10-3 with TRBJ2-6, with D uncertain. The CDR3 runs 14 residues. V was clipped by 4 bases and J by 0 bases, with 4 bases between them. CDR1 is ENHRY, CDR2 SYGVKD, per germline. CDR3 DNA: TGTGCCATCAGTGGAGCCTCTGGGGCCAACGTCCTGACTTTC. This gives the protein CAISGASGANVLTF.

Notes on this clonotype: Mismatch with germline at one junction end may stem from a read error. The genes are TRBV28 and TRBJ2-5; no clear D. Looked up from germline, CDR1 is MDHEN and CDR2 is SYDVKM. The CDR3 is 16 amino acids. The chain's CDR3 is CASSLSLYITQKTQYF. In nucleotides, the CDR3 is TGTGCCAGCAGTTTATCGCTGTACATAACCCAAAAGACCCAGTACTTC. Together with reference TRBV28 and TRBJ2-5, the CDR3 gives the full variable domain: DVKVTQSSRYLVKRTGEKVFLECVQDMDHENMFWYRQDPGLGLRLIYFSYDVKMKEKGDIPEGYSVSREKKERFSLILESASTNQTSMYLCASSLSLYITQKTQYFGPGTRLLVL.

This clonotype was observed a handful of times. The V call is TRBV10-3, the J call TRBJ2-7; D perhaps matches TRBD2 (7 bases). Germline assignment: CDR1 ENHRY and CDR2 SYGVKD. The germline V and J ends were trimmed by 4 bases and 4 bases, with 17 bases remaining between them. There are 15 residues in the CDR3. Written as DNA, the CDR3 is TGTGCCATCAGTGTCTCGGGCAGGGGAGGGTACGAGCAGTACTTC. Protein sequence: CAISVSGRGGYEQYF.

In its sample, this clonotype was seen a few times. Written as DNA, the CDR3 is TGTGCCATCAGTGACCCCGGGGAGGGTGCTTCACCCCTCCACTTT. Residues: CAISDPGEGASPLHF. This chain connects TRBV10-3 to TRBJ1-6; D uncertain. From germline, CDR1 is ENHRY and CDR2 SYGVKD. The CDR3 totals 15 residues. V shed 3 bases and J shed 9 bases, with 15 bases lying between them.